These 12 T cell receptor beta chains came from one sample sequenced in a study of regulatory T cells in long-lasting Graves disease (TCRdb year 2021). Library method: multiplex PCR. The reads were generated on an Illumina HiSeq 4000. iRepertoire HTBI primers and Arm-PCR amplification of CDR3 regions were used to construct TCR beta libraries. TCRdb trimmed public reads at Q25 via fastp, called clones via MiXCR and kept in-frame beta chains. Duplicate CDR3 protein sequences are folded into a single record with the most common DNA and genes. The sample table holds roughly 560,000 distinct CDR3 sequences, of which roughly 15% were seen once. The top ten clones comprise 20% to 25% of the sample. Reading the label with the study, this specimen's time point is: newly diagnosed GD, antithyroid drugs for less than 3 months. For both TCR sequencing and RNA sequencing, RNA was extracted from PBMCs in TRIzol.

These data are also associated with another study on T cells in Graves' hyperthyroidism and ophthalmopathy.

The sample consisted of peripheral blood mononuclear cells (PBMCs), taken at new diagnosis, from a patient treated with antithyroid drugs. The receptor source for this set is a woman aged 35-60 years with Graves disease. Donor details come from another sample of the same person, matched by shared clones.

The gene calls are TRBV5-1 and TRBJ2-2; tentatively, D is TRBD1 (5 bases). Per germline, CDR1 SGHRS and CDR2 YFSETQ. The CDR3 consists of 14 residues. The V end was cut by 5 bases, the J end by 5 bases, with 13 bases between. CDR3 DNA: TGCGCCAGCAGAGTAAGGGGTCAGACCGGGGAGCTGTTTTTT. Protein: CASRVRGQTGELFF.

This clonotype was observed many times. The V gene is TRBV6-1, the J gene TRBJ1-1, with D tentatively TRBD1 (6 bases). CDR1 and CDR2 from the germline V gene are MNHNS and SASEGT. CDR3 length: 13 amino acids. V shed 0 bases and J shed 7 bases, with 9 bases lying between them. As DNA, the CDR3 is TGTGCCAGCAGTGAAGCGAGACAGGTTGAAGCTTTCTTT. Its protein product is CASSEARQVEAFF.

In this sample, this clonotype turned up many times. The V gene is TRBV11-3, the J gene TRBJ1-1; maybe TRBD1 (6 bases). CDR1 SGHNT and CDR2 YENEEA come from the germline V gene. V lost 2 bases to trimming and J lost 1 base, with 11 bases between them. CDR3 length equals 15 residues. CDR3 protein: CASSLIGQTNTEAFF. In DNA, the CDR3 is TGTGCCAGCAGCTTAATTGGACAGACGAACACTGAAGCTTTCTTT. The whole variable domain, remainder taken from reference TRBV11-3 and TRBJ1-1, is EAGVVQSPRYKIIEKKQPVAFWCNPISGHNTLYWYLQNLGQGPELLIRYENEEAVDDSQLPKDRFSAERLKGVDSTLKIQPAELGDSAVYLCASSLIGQTNTEAFFGQGTRLTVV.

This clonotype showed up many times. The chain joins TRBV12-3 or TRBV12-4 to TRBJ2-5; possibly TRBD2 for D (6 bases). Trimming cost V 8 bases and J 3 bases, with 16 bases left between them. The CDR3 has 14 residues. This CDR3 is CASSPIGGKETQYF. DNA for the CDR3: TGTGCCAGCTCCCCAATTGGGGGGAAAGAGACCCAGTACTTC.

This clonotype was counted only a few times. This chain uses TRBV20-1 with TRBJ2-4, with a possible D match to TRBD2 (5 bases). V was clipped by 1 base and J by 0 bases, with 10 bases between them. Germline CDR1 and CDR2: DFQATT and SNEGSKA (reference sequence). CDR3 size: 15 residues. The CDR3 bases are TGCAGTGCTAGAGCGCTTCGGGGAGCCAAAAACATTCAGTACTTC. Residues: CSARALRGAKNIQYF.

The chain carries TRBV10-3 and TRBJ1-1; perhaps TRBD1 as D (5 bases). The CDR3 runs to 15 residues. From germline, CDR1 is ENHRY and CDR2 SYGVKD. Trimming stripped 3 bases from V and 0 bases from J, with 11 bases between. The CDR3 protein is CAISEKGTVNTEAFF. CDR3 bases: TGTGCCATCAGTGAAAAAGGGACGGTGAACACTGAAGCTTTCTTT.

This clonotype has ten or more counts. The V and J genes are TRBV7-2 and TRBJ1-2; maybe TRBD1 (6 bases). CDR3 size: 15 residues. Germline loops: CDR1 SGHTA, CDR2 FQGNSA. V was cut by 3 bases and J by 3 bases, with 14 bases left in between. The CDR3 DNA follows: TGTGCCAGCAGCTTTCGTGTAGGGGGGGACTATGGCTACACCTTC. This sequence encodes CASSFRVGGDYGYTF.

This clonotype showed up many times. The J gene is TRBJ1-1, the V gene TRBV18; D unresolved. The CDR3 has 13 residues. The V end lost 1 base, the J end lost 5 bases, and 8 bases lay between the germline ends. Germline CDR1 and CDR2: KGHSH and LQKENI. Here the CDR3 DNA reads TGTGCCAGCTCACCACTGCGAGGGACTGAAGCTTTCTTT. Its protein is CASSPLRGTEAFF.

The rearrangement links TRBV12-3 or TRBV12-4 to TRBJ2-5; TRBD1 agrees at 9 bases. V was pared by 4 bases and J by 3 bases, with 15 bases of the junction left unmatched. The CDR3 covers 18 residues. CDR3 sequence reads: CASSSYVGGTGLEETQYF. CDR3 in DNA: TGTGCCAGCAGTTCCTACGTGGGGGGGACAGGGCTGGAAGAGACCCAGTACTTC.

The CDR3 DNA is TGTGCCAGCAGCTCCTATCCAGGGGGTGAAAAACTGTTTTTT. Its protein is CASSSYPGGEKLFF. The chain links TRBV7-9 to TRBJ1-4, with TRBD1 identical over 7 bases. The germline V gene encodes CDR1 SEHNR and CDR2 FQNEAQ (reference sequence). This CDR3 is 14 amino acids long. V was pared by 4 bases and J by 7 bases, with 6 bases of the junction left unmatched. The full variable domain, rest sourced from reference TRBV7-9 and TRBJ1-4, is DTGVSQNPRHKITKRGQNVTFRCDPISEHNRLYWYRQTLGQGPEFLTYFQNEAQLEKSRLLSDRFSAERPKGSFSTLEIQRTEQGDSAMYLCASSSYPGGEKLFFGSGTQLSVL.

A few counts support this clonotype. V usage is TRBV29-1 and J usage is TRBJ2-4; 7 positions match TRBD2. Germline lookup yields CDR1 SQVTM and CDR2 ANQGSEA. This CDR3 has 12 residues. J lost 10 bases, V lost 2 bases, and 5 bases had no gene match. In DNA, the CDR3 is TGCAGCGTTGAAAACCGGGGGGAGATTCAGTACTTC. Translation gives CSVENRGEIQYF.

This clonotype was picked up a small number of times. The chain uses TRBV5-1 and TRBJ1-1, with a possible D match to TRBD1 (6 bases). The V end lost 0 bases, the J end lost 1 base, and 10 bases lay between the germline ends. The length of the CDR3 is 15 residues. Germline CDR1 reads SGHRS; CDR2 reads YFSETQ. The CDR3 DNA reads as TGCGCCAGCAGCTTGGTGGTAGGGGGGAACACTGAAGCTTTCTTT. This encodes CASSLVVGGNTEAFF. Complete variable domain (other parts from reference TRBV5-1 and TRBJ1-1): KAGVTQTPRYLIKTRGQQVTLSCSPISGHRSVSWYQQTPGQGLQFLFEYFSETQRNKGNFPGRFSGRQFSNSRSEMNVSTLELGDSALYLCASSLVVGGNTEAFFGQGTRLTVV.